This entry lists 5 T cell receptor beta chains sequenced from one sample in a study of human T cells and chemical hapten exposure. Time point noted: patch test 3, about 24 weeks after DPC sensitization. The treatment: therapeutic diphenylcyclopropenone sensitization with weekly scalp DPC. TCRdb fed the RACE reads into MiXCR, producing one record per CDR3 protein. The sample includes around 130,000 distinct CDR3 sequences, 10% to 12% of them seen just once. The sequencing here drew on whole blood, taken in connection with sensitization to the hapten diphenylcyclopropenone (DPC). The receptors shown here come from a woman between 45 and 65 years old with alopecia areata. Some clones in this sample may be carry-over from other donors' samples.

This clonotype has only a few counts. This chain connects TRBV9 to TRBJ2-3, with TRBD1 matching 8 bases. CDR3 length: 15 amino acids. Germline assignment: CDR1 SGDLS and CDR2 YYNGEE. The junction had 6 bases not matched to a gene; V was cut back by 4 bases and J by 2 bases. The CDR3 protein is CASSQTGAYTDTQYF. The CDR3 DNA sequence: TGTGCCAGCAGCCAGACAGGGGCTTACACAGATACGCAGTATTTT. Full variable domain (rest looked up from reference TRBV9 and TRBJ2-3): DSGVTQTPKHLITATGQRVTLRCSPRSGDLSVYWYQQSLDQGLQFLIQYYNGEERAKGNILERFSAQQFPDLHSELNLSSLELGDSALYFCASSQTGAYTDTQYFGPGTRLTVL.

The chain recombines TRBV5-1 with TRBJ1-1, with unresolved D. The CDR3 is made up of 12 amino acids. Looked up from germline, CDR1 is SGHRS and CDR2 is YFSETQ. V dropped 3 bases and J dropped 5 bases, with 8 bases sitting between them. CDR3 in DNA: TGCGCCAGCAGCTCCACAGCGACTGAAGCTTTCTTT. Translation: CASSSTATEAFF.

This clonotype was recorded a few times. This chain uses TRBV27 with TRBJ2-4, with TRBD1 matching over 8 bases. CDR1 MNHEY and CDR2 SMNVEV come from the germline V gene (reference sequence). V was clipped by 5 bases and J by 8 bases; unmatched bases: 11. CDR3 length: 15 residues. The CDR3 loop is CASSPQGAREYIQYF. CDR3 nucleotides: TGTGCCAGCAGTCCCCAGGGGGCTAGAGAATACATTCAGTACTTC.

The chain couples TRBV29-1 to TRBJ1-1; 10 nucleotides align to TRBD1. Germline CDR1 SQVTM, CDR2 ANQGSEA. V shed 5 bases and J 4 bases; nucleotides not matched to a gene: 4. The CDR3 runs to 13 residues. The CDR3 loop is CSVRTGGTTEAFF. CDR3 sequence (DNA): TGCAGCGTTAGGACAGGGGGAACCACTGAAGCTTTCTTT.

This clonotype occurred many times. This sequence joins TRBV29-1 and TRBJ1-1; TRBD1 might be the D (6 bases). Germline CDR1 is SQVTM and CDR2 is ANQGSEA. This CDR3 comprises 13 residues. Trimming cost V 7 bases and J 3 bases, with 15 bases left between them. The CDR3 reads CSGCRGAYTEAFF. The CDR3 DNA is TGCAGCGGCTGCAGGGGCGCTTACACTGAAGCTTTCTTT.